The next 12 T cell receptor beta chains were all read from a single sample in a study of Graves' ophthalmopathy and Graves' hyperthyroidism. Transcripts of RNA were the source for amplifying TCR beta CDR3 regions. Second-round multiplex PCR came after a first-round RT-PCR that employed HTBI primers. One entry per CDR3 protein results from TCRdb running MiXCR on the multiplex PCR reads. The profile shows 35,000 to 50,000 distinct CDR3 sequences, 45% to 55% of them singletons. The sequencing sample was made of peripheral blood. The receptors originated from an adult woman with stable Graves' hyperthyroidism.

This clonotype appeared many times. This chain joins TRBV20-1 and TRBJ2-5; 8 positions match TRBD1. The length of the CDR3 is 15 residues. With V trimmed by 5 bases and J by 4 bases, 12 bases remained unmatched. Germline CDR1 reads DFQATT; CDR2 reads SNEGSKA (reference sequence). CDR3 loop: CSAQGTQGARETQYF. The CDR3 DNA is TGCAGTGCTCAGGGTACCCAGGGGGCGCGAGAGACCCAGTACTTC.

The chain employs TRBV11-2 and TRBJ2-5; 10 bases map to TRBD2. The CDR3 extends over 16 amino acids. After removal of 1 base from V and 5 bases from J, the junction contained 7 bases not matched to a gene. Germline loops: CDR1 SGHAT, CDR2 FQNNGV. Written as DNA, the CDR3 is TGTGCCAGCAGCTTAGTGCTAGCGGGAGTGCGGGAGACCCAGTACTTC. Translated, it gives CASSLVLAGVRETQYF.

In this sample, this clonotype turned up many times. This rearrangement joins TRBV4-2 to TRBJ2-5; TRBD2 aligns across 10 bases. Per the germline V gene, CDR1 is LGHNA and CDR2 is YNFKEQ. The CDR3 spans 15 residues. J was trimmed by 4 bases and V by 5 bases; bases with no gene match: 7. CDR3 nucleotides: TGTGCCAGCAGCGCCCGGACTAGCGGAGGAGAGACCCAGTACTTC. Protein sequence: CASSARTSGGETQYF.

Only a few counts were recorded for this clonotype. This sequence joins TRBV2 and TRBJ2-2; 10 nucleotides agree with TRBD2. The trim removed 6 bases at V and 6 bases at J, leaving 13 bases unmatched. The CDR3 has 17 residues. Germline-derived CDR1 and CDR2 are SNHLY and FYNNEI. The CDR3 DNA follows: TGTGCCAGCAGGATCCTGTTCCCTAGCGGGAGCGCCGGGGAGCTGTTTTTT. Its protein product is CASRILFPSGSAGELFF.

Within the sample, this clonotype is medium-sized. The CDR3 coding sequence is TGTGCCAGCAGCCGGGGGAGGCCTGGGGGCGAGCAGTACTTC. Amino acids: CASSRGRPGGEQYF. V is TRBV25-1 and J is TRBJ2-7, with D tentatively TRBD2 (6 bases). Germline V gives CDR1 MGHDK, CDR2 SYGVNS. V was shortened by 6 bases and J by 6 bases, with 18 bases between the two germline ends. The CDR3 loop spans 14 amino acids.

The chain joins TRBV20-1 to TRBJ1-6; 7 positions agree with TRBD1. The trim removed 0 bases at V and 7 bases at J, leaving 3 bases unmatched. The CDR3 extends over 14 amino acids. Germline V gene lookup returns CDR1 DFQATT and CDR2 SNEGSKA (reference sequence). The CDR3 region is CSAREDRQNSPLHF. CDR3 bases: TGCAGTGCTAGAGAGGACAGGCAGAATTCACCCCTCCACTTT.

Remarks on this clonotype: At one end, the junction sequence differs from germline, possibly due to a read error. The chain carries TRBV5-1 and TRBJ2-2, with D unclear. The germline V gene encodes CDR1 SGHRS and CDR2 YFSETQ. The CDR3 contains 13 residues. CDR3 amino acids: CASPPVLTGELFF. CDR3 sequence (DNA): TGTGCCAGCCCGCCGGTCTTAACCGGGGAGCTGTTTTTT. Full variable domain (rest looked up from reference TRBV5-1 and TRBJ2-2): KAGVTQTPRYLIKTRGQQVTLSCSPISGHRSVSWYQQTPGQGLQFLFEYFSETQRNKGNFPGRFSGRQFSNSRSEMNVSTLELGDSALYLCASPPVLTGELFFGEGSRLTVL.

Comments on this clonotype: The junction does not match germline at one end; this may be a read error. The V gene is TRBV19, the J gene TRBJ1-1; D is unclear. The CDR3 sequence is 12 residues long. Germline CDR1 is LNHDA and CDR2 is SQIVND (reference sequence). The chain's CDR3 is CAGRSGGTEAFF. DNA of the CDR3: TGTGCCGGTAGGTCCGGCGGCACTGAAGCTTTCTTT. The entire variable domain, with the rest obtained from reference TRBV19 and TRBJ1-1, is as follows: DGGITQSPKYLFRKEGQNVTLSCEQNLNHDAMYWYRQDPGQGLRLIYYSQIVNDFQKGDIAEGYSVSREKKESFPLTVTSAQKNPTAFYLCAGRSGGTEAFFGQGTRLTVV.

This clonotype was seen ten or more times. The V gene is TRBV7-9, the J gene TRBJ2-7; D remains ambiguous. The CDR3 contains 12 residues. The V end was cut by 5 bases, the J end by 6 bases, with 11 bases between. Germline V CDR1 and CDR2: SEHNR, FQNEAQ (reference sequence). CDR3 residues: CASSPPIGEQYF. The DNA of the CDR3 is TGTGCCAGCAGCCCTCCGATCGGCGAGCAGTACTTC.

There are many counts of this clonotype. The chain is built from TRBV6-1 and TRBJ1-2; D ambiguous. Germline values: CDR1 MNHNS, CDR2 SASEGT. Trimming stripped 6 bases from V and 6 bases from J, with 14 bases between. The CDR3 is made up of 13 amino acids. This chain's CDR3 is CASSPTPLNGYTF. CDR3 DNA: TGTGCCAGCAGCCCCACCCCCCTTAATGGCTACACCTTC.

In DNA, the CDR3 is TGCAGTGCTACTAGCGGGGGGGCAGAGACCCAGTACTTC. It specifies CSATSGGAETQYF. V usage is TRBV20-1 and J usage is TRBJ2-5; 12 bases map to TRBD2. The CDR3 spans 13 residues. Losses at the gene ends were 4 bases for V and 4 bases for J; bases not matched to a gene: 1. Germline assignment: CDR1 DFQATT and CDR2 SNEGSKA (reference sequence).

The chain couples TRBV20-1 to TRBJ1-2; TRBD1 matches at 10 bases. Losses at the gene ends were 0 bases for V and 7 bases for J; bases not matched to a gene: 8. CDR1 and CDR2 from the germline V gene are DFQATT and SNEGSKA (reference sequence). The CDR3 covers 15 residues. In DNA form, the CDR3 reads TGCAGTGCTAGAGATCCGAGACAGGGGGCGGGTGGCTACACCTTC. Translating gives CSARDPRQGAGGYTF.